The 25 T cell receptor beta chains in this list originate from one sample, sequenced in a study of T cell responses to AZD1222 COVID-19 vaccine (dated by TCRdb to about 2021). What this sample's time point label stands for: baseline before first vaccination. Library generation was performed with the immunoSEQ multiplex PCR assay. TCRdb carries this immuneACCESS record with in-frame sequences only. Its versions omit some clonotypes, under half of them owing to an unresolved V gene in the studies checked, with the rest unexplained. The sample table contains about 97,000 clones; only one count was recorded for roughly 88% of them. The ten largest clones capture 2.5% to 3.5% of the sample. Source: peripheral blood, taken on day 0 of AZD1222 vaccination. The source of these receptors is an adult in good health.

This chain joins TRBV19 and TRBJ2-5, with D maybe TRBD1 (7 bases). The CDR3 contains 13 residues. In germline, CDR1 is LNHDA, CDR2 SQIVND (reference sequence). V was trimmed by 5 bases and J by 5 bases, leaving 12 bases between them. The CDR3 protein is CASSPQGGETQYF. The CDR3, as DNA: TGTGCCAGTAGTCCCCAGGGGGGTGAGACCCAGTACTTC.

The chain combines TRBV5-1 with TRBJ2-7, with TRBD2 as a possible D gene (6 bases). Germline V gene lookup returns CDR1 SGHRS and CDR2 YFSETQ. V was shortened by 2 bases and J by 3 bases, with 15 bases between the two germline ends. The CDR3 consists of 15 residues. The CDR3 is CASSLTGDPLYEQYF. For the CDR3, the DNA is TGCGCCAGCAGCTTAACGGGGGACCCCCTCTACGAGCAGTACTTC. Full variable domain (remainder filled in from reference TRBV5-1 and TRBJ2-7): KAGVTQTPRYLIKTRGQQVTLSCSPISGHRSVSWYQQTPGQGLQFLFEYFSETQRNKGNFPGRFSGRQFSNSRSEMNVSTLELGDSALYLCASSLTGDPLYEQYFGPGTRLTVT.

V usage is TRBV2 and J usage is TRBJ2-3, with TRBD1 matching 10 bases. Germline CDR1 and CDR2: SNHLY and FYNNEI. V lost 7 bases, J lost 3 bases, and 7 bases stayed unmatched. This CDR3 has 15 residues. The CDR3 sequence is CASNRQGAPTDTQYF. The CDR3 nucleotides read TGTGCCAGCAACCGACAGGGGGCGCCGACAGATACGCAGTATTTT. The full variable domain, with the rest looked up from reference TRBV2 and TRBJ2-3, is EPEVTQTPSHQVTQMGQEVILRCVPISNHLYFYWYRQILGQKVEFLVSFYNNEISEKSEIFDDQFSVERPDGSNFTLKIRSTKLEDSAMYFCASNRQGAPTDTQYFGPGTRLTVL.

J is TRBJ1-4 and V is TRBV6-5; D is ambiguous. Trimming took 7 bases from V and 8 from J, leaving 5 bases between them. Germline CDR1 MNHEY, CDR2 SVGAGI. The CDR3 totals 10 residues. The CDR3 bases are TGTGCCAGCATGCGAGAAAAACTGTTTTTT. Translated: CASMREKLFF.

The CDR3 loop reads CASSYSRTVAFF. The CDR3, as DNA: TGTGCCAGCAGTTACTCACGGACAGTAGCTTTCTTT. The chain recombines TRBV6-5 with TRBJ1-1; D might be TRBD1 (6 bases). V lost 0 bases to trimming and J lost 10 bases, with 9 bases between them. Germline V gene lookup returns CDR1 MNHEY and CDR2 SVGAGI. The CDR3 consists of 12 residues.

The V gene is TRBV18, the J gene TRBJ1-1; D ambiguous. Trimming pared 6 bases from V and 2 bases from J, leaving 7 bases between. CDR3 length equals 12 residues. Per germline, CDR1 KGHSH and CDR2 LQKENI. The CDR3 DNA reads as TGTGCCAGCTCCTGGGGAAACACTGAAGCTTTCTTT. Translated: CASSWGNTEAFF. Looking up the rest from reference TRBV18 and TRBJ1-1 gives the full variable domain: NAGVMQNPRHLVRRRGQEARLRCSPMKGHSHVYWYRQLPEEGLKFMVYLQKENIIDESGMPKERFSAEFPKEGPSILRIQQVVRGDSAAYFCASSWGNTEAFFGQGTRLTVV.

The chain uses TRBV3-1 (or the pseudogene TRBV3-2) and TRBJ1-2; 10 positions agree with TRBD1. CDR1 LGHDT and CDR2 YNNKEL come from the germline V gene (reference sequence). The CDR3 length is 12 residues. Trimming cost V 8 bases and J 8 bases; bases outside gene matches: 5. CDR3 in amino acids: CASGTGEGGYTF. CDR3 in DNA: TGTGCCAGCGGGACAGGGGAAGGAGGCTACACCTTC.

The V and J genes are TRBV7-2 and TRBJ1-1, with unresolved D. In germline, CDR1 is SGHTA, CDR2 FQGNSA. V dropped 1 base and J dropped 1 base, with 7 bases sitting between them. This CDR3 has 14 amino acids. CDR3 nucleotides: TGTGCCAGCAGCTTAGATCCAGGGAACACTGAAGCTTTCTTT. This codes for CASSLDPGNTEAFF.

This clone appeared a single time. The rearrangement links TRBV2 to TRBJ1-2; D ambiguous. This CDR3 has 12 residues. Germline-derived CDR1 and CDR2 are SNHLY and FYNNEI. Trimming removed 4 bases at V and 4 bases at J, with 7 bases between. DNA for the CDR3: TGTGCCAGCAGTGGCGGGAGCTATGGCTACACCTTC. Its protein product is CASSGGSYGYTF.

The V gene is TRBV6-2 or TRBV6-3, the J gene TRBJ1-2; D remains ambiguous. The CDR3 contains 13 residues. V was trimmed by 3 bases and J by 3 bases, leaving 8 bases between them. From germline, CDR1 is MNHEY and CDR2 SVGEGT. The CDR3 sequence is CASSYRHDYGYTF. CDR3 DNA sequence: TGTGCCAGCAGTTATCGGCACGACTATGGCTACACCTTC.

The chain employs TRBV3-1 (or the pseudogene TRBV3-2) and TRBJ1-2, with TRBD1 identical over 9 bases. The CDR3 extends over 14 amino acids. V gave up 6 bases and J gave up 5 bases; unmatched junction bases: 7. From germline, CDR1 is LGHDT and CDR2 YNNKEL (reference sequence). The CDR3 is CASSTRDRVYGYTF. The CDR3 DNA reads TGTGCCAGCAGTACCAGGGACAGGGTTTATGGCTACACCTTC.

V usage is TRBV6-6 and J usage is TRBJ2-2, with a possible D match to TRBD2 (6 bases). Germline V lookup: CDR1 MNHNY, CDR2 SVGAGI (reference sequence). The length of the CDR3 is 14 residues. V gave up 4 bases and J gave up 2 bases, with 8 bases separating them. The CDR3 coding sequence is TGTGCCAGCAGTTGGGAGGTTAACACCGGGGAGCTGTTTTTT. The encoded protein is CASSWEVNTGELFF.

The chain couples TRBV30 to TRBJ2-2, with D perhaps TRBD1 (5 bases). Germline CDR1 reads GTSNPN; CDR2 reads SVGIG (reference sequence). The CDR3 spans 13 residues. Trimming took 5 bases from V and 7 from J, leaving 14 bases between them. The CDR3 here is CAWAAGNIGELFF. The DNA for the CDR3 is TGTGCCTGGGCGGCAGGGAATATCGGGGAGCTGTTTTTT.

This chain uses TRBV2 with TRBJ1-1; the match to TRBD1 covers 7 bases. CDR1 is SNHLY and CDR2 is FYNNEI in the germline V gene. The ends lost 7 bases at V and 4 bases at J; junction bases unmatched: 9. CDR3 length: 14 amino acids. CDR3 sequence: CASKKTGKGTEAFF. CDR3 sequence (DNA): TGTGCCAGCAAAAAGACAGGGAAGGGCACTGAAGCTTTCTTT.

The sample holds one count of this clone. CDR3 sequence (DNA): TGTGCCAGCAGCTCGGCCGTCTATGGCTACACCTTC. Protein sequence: CASSSAVYGYTF. The gene calls are TRBV7-9 and TRBJ1-2; D is undetermined. The V and J ends lost 4 bases and 4 bases respectively, with 7 bases between them. The CDR3 has 12 amino acids. Germline V gene lookup returns CDR1 SEHNR and CDR2 FQNEAQ (reference sequence).

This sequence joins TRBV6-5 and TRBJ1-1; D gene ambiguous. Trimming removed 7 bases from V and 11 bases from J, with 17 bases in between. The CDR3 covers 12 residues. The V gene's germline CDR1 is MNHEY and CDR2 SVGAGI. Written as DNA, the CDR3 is TGTGCCAGCACCGACCGGGAGGCAGTCGCTTTCTTT. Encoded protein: CASTDREAVAFF.

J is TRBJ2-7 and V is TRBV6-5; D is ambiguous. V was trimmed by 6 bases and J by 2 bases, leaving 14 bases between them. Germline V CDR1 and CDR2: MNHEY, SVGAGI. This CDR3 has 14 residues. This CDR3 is CASRRTEPPYEQYF. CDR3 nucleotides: TGTGCCAGCAGAAGGACGGAACCTCCCTACGAGCAGTACTTC.

The CDR3: CASRGTWVGTEAFF. The CDR3 DNA follows: TGTGCCAGCAGGGGTACGTGGGTCGGCACTGAAGCTTTCTTT. This chain uses TRBV2 with TRBJ1-1, with D unclear. CDR3 length equals 14 residues. From germline, CDR1 is SNHLY and CDR2 FYNNEI. Trimming took 6 bases from V and 4 from J, leaving 15 bases between them.

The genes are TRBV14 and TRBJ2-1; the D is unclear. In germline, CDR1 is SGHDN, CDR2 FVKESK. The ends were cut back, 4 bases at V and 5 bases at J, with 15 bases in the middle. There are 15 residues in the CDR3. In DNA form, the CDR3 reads TGTGCCAGCAGCCGCCGGGTCCAACAAAACAATGAGCAGTTCTTC. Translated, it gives CASSRRVQQNNEQFF.

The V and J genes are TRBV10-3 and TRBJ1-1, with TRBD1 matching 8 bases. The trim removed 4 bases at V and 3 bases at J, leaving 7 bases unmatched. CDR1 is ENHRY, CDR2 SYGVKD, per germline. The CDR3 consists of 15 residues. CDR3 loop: CAISAKGRGHTEAFF. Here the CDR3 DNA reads TGTGCCATCAGTGCGAAGGGCAGGGGGCACACTGAAGCTTTCTTT.

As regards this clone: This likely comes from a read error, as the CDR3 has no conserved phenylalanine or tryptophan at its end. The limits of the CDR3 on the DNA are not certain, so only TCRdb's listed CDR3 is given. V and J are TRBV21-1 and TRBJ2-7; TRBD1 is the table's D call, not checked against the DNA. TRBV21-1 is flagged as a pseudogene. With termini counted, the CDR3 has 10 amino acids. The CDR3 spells CASSKRTGTL.

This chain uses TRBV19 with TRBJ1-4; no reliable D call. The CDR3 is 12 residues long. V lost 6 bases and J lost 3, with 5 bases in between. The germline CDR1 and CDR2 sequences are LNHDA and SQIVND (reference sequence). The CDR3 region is CASSPANEKLFF. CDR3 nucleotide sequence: TGTGCCAGTAGCCCAGCTAATGAAAAACTGTTTTTT.

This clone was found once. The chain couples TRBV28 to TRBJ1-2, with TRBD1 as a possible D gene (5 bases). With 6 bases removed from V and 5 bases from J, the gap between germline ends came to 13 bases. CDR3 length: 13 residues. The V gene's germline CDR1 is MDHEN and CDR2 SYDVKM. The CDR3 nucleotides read TGTGCCAGCAGCAAAGGTGGGACTTATGGCTACACCTTC. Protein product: CASSKGGTYGYTF.

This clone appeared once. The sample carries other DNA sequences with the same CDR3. In DNA, the CDR3 is TGTGCCAGCAGCCTCGAAGGGGGCTACACCTTC. Encoded protein: CASSLEGGYTF. The chain uses TRBV13 and TRBJ1-2; D uncertain. CDR1 and CDR2 from the germline V gene are PRHDT and FYEKMQ (reference sequence). CDR3 length equals 11 residues. V shed 5 bases and J shed 8 bases, with 9 bases lying between them.

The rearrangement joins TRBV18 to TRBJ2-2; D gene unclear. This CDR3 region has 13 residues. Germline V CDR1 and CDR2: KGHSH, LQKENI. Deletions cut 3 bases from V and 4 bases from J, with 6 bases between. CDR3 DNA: TGTGCCAGCTCACCCACCGTCACCGGGGAGCTGTTTTTT. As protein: CASSPTVTGELFF.